This T cell receptor beta chain stems from a study of cytomegalovirus exposure and HLA in healthy donors. Trimming left V 1 base short and J 7 bases short, with 10 bases between. The CDR3 sequence is 13 residues long. CDR1 is SGHTA and CDR2 is FQGNSA in the germline V gene. Primers: 60 Vbeta forward and 13 Jbeta reverse. The method was immunoSEQ multiplex PCR; TCRdb's version includes in-frame clones alone and lacks a portion of them. The sample has about 92,000 clones; around 77% are singletons. The TCR sequence derives from a man between 50 and 59 years old in good health and CMV-seropositive. Material for sequencing was PBMCs. This chain links TRBV7-2 with TRBJ1-1; D remains unclear. The CDR3: CASSLVYQDEAFF. CDR3 coding DNA: TGTGCCAGCAGCTTAGTCTACCAGGATGAAGCTTTCTTT.